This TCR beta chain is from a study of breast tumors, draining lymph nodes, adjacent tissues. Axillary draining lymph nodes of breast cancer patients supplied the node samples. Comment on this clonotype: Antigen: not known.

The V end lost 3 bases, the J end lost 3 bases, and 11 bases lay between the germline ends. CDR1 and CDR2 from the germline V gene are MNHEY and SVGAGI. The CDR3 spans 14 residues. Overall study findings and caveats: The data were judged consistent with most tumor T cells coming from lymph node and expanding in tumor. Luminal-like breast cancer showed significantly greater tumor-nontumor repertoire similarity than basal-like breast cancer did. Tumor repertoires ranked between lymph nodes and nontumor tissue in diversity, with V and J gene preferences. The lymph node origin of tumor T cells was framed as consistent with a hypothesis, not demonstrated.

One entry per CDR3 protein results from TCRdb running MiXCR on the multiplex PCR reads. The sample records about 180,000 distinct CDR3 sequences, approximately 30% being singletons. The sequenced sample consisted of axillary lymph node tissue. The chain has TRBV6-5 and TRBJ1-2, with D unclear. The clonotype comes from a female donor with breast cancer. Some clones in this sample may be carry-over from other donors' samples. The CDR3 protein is CASSYDHGYYGYTF. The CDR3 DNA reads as TGTGCCAGCAGTTATGACCACGGGTACTATGGCTACACCTTC.